These T cell receptor beta chains were read from a single sample in a study of cytomegalovirus exposure and HLA in healthy donors. Measured with immunoSEQ multiplex PCR; TCRdb has only the in-frame clones, and not every one. The table records 150,000 to 200,000 clones, 65% to 75% of them present only once. Sequencing was carried out using PBMCs. These receptors all stem from a girl aged 5-17 years in good health and CMV-seronegative. CDR3s include the opening cysteine and the closing phenylalanine or tryptophan. The D gene is left open where the match is weak. A clone size is listed for some rows: how often the clone was seen (once, few, many), or a class if it is expanded.

clone size	D gene	V gene	J gene	CDR3 protein	CDR3 DNA
few	.	TRBV19	TRBJ1-5	CASSPSEGLLNQPQHF	TGTGCCAGTAGTCCCAGTGAGGGACTATTAAATCAGCCCCAGCATTTT
.	.	TRBV28	TRBJ2-7	CASSPQRMTYEQYF	TGTGCCAGCAGCCCTCAACGGATGACATACGAGCAGTACTTC
.	TRBD1	TRBV27	TRBJ2-1	CASSFRGGTGGFYEQFF	TGTGCCAGCAGTTTTAGAGGGGGAACAGGGGGCTTTTATGAGCAGTTCTTC
.	TRBD1	TRBV7-9	TRBJ2-5	CASSFTGEETQYF	TGTGCCAGCAGCTTCACAGGGGAAGAGACCCAGTACTTC
.	TRBD1	TRBV29-1	TRBJ1-2	CSVEGQLF	TGCAGCGTTGAGGGACAGCTATTC
.	.	TRBV19	TRBJ2-7	CASSPGQLIIYEQYF	TGTGCCAGTAGCCCGGGACAACTCATCATCTACGAGCAGTACTTC
few	TRBD1	TRBV18	TRBJ1-2	CASSPGQDYGYTF	TGTGCCAGCTCACCCGGACAGGACTATGGCTACACCTTC
.	.	TRBV10-2	TRBJ2-7	CASSVGWGDEQYF	TGCGCCAGCAGTGTAGGGTGGGGGGACGAGCAGTACTTC
.	.	TRBV7-3	TRBJ2-1	CASSSLRAGYNEQFF	TGTGCCAGCAGCTCCCTGCGGGCCGGTTACAATGAGCAGTTCTTC
few	TRBD1	TRBV4-1	TRBJ2-7	CASSQDRVSYEQYF	TGCGCCAGCAGCCAGGACAGGGTCTCCTACGAGCAGTACTTC